The T cell receptor (beta chain) under discussion was sequenced for a study of blood T cell repertoires in COVID-19. Study overall: Sample material is recorded as cDNA or gDNA derived from T cells, B-cell-depleted T cells, or PBMCs.

The age range of participants was 18 to 89 years, with residence in under 25 US areas. Cohorts were determined from participant-reported clinical history. Some clones are missing from TCRdb's copy, which holds only in-frame ones; the method was immunoSEQ multiplex PCR. Here the sample spans about 310,000 clones, approximately 85% being singletons. Germline loops: CDR1 LGHNA, CDR2 YNFKEQ. J gave up 2 bases and V 1 base, and 5 bases lay outside the gene matches. The CDR3 totals 15 residues. This receptor was taken from a man under 40 who had recovered from COVID-19. The source material was PBMCs or T cells enriched from blood (not recorded which). The chain employs TRBV4-2 and TRBJ2-7; 7 bases are a match to TRBD1. The DNA for the CDR3 is TGTGCCAGCAGCCAAGTGACAGGGATCCCCTACGAGCAGTACTTC. Translation: CASSQVTGIPYEQYF.